Sequencing of this T cell receptor (beta chain) was carried out in a study of T-cell memory formation after mild COVID-19. Study background: Clustering of TCRs was largely donor specific. General study points: CD4+ bias marked clones expanding day 15 to 37, unlike balanced contracting clones. The study found contracting CD4+ clones mainly in CM and EM and contracting CD8+ clones in EMRA.

The CDR3 is made up of 15 amino acids. V gave up 4 bases and J gave up 3 bases, with 16 bases separating them. CDR1 and CDR2 (germline): DFQATT, SNEGSKA (reference sequence). TCRalpha and TCRbeta libraries used 5'RACE with constant-segment primers and UMIs. TCRdb re-derived calls from the 5' RACE reads in MiXCR, one entry per CDR3 protein. The data hold some 130,000 distinct CDR3 sequences, with about 17% observed a single time. This clonotype was seen only a few times. As yet, its antigen is unknown. This receptor was taken from a man aged 18 to 29 who had mild COVID-19 (a few samples of this study predate the infection). Cell type and time point are not known. The sample comprised PBMCs or a T cell subset sorted from them (not recorded which). The chain links TRBV20-1 to TRBJ2-1; D is perhaps TRBD2 (5 bases). CDR3 region: CSAIRTGLGYNEQFF. For the CDR3, the DNA is TGCAGTGCTATCCGGACTGGATTGGGCTACAATGAGCAGTTCTTC.